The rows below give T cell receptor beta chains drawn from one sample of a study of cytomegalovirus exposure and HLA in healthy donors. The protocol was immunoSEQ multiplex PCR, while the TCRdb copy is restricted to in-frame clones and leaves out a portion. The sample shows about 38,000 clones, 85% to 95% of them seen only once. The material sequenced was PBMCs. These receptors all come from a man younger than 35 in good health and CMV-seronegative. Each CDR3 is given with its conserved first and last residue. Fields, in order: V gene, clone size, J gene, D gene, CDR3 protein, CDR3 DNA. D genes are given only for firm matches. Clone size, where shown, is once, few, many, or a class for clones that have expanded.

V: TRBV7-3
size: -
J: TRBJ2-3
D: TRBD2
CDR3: CASSLGLVTDTQYF
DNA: TGTGCCAGCAGCCTCGGACTAGTCACAGATACGCAGTATTTT

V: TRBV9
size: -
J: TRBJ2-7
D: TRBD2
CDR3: CASSVDLVGAGAYEQYF
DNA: TGTGCCAGCAGCGTAGATCTGGTAGGAGCGGGAGCATACGAGCAGTACTTC

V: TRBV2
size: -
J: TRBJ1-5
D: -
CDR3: CASRRRVSLDQPQHF
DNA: TGTGCCAGCAGGAGGAGGGTCTCCCTTGATCAGCCCCAGCATTTT

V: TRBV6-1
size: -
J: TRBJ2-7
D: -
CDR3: CASSRDNSYEQYF
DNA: TGTGCCAGCAGCCGGGACAACTCCTACGAGCAGTACTTC

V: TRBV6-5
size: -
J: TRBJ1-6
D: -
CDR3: CASSYDRFRSPLHF
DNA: TGTGCCAGCAGTTACGACAGGTTTCGCTCACCCCTCCACTTT

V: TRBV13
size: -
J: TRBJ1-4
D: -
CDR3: CASSPSDIRSATNEKLFF
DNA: TGTGCCAGCAGCCCCTCGGACATCCGTTCTGCAACTAATGAAAAACTGTTTTTT

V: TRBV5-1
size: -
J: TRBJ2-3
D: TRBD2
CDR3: CASSMGLAGVTDTQYF
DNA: TGCGCCAGCAGCATGGGACTAGCGGGAGTTACAGATACGCAGTATTTT

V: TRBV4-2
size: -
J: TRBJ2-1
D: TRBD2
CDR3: CASSQDLLGLAGGYEQFF
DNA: TGTGCCAGCAGCCAAGATCTATTGGGACTAGCGGGAGGCTATGAGCAGTTCTTC

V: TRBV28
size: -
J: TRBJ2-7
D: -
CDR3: CASSLGGYYEQYF
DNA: TGTGCCAGCAGTTTAGGAGGGTACTACGAGCAGTACTTC

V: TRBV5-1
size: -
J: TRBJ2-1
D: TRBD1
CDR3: CASSLRGQVYNEQFF
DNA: TGCGCCAGCAGCTTGAGGGGACAGGTCTACAATGAGCAGTTCTTC

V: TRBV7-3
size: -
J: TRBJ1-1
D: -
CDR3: CASSFQENTEAFF
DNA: TGTGCCAGCAGCTTCCAGGAGAACACTGAAGCTTTCTTT

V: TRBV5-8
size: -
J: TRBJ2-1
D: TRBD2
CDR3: CASSLVTGGSYNEQFF
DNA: TGTGCCAGCAGCTTGGTTACGGGAGGCTCCTACAATGAGCAGTTCTTC

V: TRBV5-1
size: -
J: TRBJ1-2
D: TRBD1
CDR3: CASSPGTGWFGYTF
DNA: TGCGCCAGCAGCCCGGGGACAGGGTGGTTTGGCTACACCTTC

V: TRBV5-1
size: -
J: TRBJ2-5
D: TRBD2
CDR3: CASSGGRETQYF
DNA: TGCGCCAGCTCGGGGGGTCGAGAGACCCAGTACTTC

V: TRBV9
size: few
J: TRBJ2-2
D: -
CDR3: CASSVDGGATGELFF
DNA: TGTGCCAGCAGCGTAGATGGCGGGGCCACCGGGGAGCTGTTTTTT

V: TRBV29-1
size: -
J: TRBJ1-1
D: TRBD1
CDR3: CSGEGQGATEAFF
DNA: TGCAGCGGGGAGGGACAGGGGGCCACTGAAGCTTTCTTT